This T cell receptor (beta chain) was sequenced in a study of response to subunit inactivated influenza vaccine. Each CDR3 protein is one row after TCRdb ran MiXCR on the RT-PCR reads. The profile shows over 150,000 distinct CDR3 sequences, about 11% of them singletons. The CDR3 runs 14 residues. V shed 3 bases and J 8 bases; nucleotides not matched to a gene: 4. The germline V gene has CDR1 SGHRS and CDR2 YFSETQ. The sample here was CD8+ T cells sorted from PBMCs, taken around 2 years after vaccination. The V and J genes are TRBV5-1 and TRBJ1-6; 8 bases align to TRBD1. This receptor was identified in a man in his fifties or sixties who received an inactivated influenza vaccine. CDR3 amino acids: CASSWTGKHSPLHF. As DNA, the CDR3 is TGCGCCAGCAGCTGGACAGGGAAACATTCACCCCTCCACTTT.